This T cell receptor (beta chain) was retrieved from a study of T cell responses to AZD1222 COVID-19 vaccine. Overall study findings and caveats: White British ancestry dominated among donors, who included more females, and clonal diversity was possibly underestimated. Just 5 to 7 AZD1222 recipients were seropositive at baseline. Sampling that yielded the repertoires occurred only after the peak T cell response. Vaccine-associated CD4 TCRs spanned spike, dominant at 160-218 and 743-854.

The V gene end was trimmed by 5 bases and the J gene end by 8 bases; junction bases not matched to a gene: 13. Per germline, CDR1 SGHVS and CDR2 FNYEAQ. The CDR3 is 15 residues long. As to this clone: Its antigen is not identified.

Assay used: immunoSEQ multiplex PCR; TCRdb lists only in-frame clones, some missing. Of about 110,000 clones in the sample, around 90% were seen once. Sample: peripheral blood, taken on day 0 of AZD1222 vaccination. The chain joins TRBV7-6 to TRBJ1-2; 8 bases are shared with TRBD1. The sequence was collected from an adult in good health. The CDR3 region is CASSKNPTGVKGYTF. The CDR3 DNA sequence: TGTGCCAGCAGCAAAAACCCGACAGGGGTAAAGGGCTACACCTTC.